This T cell receptor (beta chain) came from a study of cytomegalovirus exposure and HLA in healthy donors (dated by TCRdb to 2015 to 2018). Regarding the research as a whole: An earlier analysis of more than 550 of the donors reported approximately 260 Gb of sequence data and about 120 million unique TCR beta sequences obtained from about 170 million T cells. A later analysis re-analyzed previously published TCR beta repertoires from 600 to 850 donors and added high-resolution HLA genotyping to study TCR occurrence patterns. In addition to the first cohort of several hundred subjects, a separate validation cohort of around 110 different subjects was used. Every repertoire in the discovery cohort had been generated on one and the same sequencing platform. The genetic ancestry cluster associated with self-reported Caucasian donors included 70% to 85% of the 398 genotyped donors. Roughly 310 gigabases of sequencing data and approximately 85 million unique TCR sequences were included in an early release covering under 650 HLA-typed donors. HLA typing included class I and class II loci at four-digit resolution. The study was designed to test whether signatures of past pathogen exposure could be identified by cataloging public T cell receptors. An earlier analysis of approximately 500 of the donors applied high-throughput TCR beta sequencing to assess whether each TCR beta V gene segment acted as functional or pseudogenic. Roughly 5 DR-DQ haplotypes were treated as single units for association and clustering because of strong linkage in the cohort. Genome-wide SNP genotypes for about 60% of the roughly 700 donors were used in a later genetic analysis, which treated that subset as a discovery cohort. In the later analysis, no new phenotypic data were used to find candidate immune exposures; instead, reliance was placed on TCR beta sequences and their occurrence across donors. Donor age, sex, ethnicity and CMV serostatus were compiled alongside the repertoire data. On average, around 230,000 unique TCR beta nucleotide sequences were sequenced per donor among several hundred genotyped donors of the cohort, with roughly 18% of those sequences being non-productive. Typing coverage differed by locus: A, B, C, DRB1 and DQB1 were typed in about 620-640 donors, DQA1 in approximately 520, DPA1 in 606, and DPB1 in 472. The study used immunosequencing to profile the T cell repertoires of some 600 subjects and linked those repertoires to cytomegalovirus serostatus. The study combined high-throughput TCR immunosequencing, statistical association of individual TCRs with disease status, and machine learning to predict cytomegalovirus infection status. The full study reports these points: Correlated functional status among segregating V segments might be attributable to linkage disequilibrium, but an unknown experimental factor could not be ruled out. In a later analysis, several top co-occurrence clusters were reported to appear linked to parvovirus B19, influenza, CMV and Epstein-Barr virus. The only immune exposure information available for the cohort was CMV serostatus. At a false discovery rate of 0.05, a later analysis linked around 17,000 TCR beta sequences to specific HLA alleles. In an earlier analysis of some 500 of the donors, most TCR beta V segments appeared in productive rearrangements about 87% or about 30% of the time, broadly matching IMGT annotations. The cohort was sequenced for TCR beta chains only, and without alpha or paired-chain data the features that could be detected were limited. In a later analysis, most CMV-associated TCR beta chains were found to appear HLA-restricted, with HLA associations seemingly driven largely by CMV exposure. Some IMGT-functional V segments, including TRBV6-2 and TRBV6-3, could not be distinguished by the 87-base-pair reads and were therefore excluded. The authors suggested that the approach could potentially be extended to other disease states and immunological phenotypes. A further reported finding was that TCR beta sequences accurately predicted the HLA-A and HLA-B alleles for most subjects in the first cohort. In a later analysis, HLA-associated TCR beta chains were found to be more clonally expanded and to have lower generation probabilities than equally common non-associated chains. When HLA alleles, especially DR and DQ, strongly co-occurred, TCR associations were difficult to assign to individual alleles. The presence/absence analyses assumed that sequencing depth was roughly uniform across donors, and that assumption may not be true. Because counts were too low, roughly 16 rarely observed V segments, including chromosome 9 orphons, were excluded from the earlier analysis of some 540 of the donors. Compared with the roughly 700-donor mean, donors in an Asian-associated ancestry cluster had fewer N-insertions in productive TCRs, according to a later genetic analysis. V-gene and J-gene trimming of TCR beta chains was associated with a missense DCLRE1C variant in a later genetic analysis, and the association was replicated in an independent cohort. The sequencing pipeline was judged likely to have produced a cluster of highly shared sequence variants as a technical artifact. While some public TCRs were present in many individuals, most TCR sequences turned up only very rarely across donors. Three of the identified cytomegalovirus-associated TCR beta chains were confirmed in vitro to be specific for cytomegalovirus antigens. In both the original and validation cohorts, the classifier was reported to diagnose cytomegalovirus status with high specificity and sensitivity. According to a later analysis, TCR association rates differed among HLA loci, with DRB1 alleles showing the most associated TCRs and HLA-C alleles showing the fewest. HLA typing was unavailable for some donors at each locus, so association tests used only the typed subset. A total of 164 TCR beta chains were listed by the study as associated with cytomegalovirus.

The cohort consisted of approximately 690 healthy bone marrow donors. All cohort members were sampled while nominally healthy, although unrecorded immune exposures were likely present. The donor tested CMV seropositive and was one of the 289 seropositive cohort members. A peripheral blood sample was collected from each donor, and TCR beta sequencing was performed on peripheral blood mononuclear cells. Genomic DNA extraction from the blood cell samples was performed with the Qiagen DNeasy Blood Extraction Kit. Receptors were amplified or captured by the immunoSEQ multiplex PCR assay. A mixture of 60 forward primers for TCR Vbeta segments and 13 reverse primers for TCR Jbeta segments was used in the multiplex PCR. The CDR3 region of rearranged TCR beta genes was amplified from genomic DNA with a multiplex PCR assay. The Illumina HiSeq System was used to sequence the amplified TCR beta libraries as 87-base-pair reads. In the original analysis: A later analysis counted tens of millions of unique TCR beta chains across the 666 repertoires, and around 9.9 million of these chains were shared by at least two donors. A nearest-neighbor algorithm error-corrected the raw reads and collapsed the reads into unique sequences, merging closely related sequences to remove PCR and sequencing errors. To assign V, D and J gene segments, CDR3 sequences were aligned to IMGT reference sequences. For a sequence to be retained, a match of at least six nucleotides was required to both a V gene segment and a J gene segment. A rearrangement was called productive if the CDR3 had no stop codons and remained in frame with V and J, and every other rearrangement was called non-productive. Following IMGT convention, CDR3 was defined as the stretch from the second conserved V-encoded cysteine to the conserved J-encoded phenylalanine. Sequences without an unambiguous match to a single V gene segment were excluded from the earlier analysis of about 640 of the donors. In an earlier analysis of more than 500 of the donors, a V segment was called functional when productive rearrangements were above 56.7%, and segregating when the standard deviation between donors exceeded 5%. To diagnose cytomegalovirus status from the catalog of TCR beta chain sequences, a statistical classification framework was built. V and J gene assignment, in a later analysis, came from comparing TCR nucleotide sequences with IMGT/GENE-DB human TR gene sequences. A later analysis assigned CDR3 sequences and most-parsimonious VDJ recombination scenarios with the TCRdist pipeline. In a later analysis, every TCR beta chain was defined by the combination of its CDR3 amino acid sequence and its V-gene family, and reads without a unique V-gene family were dropped. In a later analysis, around 600 highly shared, low-generation-probability nucleotide sequences were removed to address suspected cross-contamination and a sequencing artifact. In a later analysis, a clonal expansion index was calculated for each public chain from normalized within-repertoire ranks of inferred template counts. In a later analysis, generation probabilities were computed with a VDJ recombination model fitted to out-of-frame rearrangements, and the resulting probabilities were checked against IGoR. Hypergeometric tests were used in a later analysis to score TCR-TCR, TCR-HLA and TCR-CMV co-occurrence, with a repertoire-size bias correction applied to the TCR pairs. To estimate false discovery rates, a later analysis permuted the HLA or CMV assignments 20 times. A later analysis grouped co-occurring TCRs with DBSCAN, adding TCRdist sequence similarity when clustering within HLA-allele-positive subsets. Repertoires with fewer than 30,000 or more than 120,000 public chains, plus five repertoires with anomalous nucleotide sharing, were excluded from co-occurrence clustering. The immuneACCESS repertoire file appears here via TCRdb, limited to in-frame rearrangements. These files lack a portion of the clones; in checked studies, under half of the deficit traces to unresolved V genes, and the cause of the others is not known. The V and J calls and clone size are taken from that table; D and trimming were inferred from the DNA. The sample includes 90,000 to 120,000 clones, with 75% to 85% observed a single time. Approximately 3.7% of the sample is in the top ten clones.

This clone appeared once. No antigen is known for it. Per-nucleotide qualities are absent, and no much larger clonotype sits a single base away. CDR1 SQVTM and CDR2 ANQGSEA are derived from the germline V gene. Measured from the cysteine to the phenylalanine, the CDR3 is 14 residues long. Here the CDR3 DNA is all that survives: 42 bases in frame from base 1. The source is a female donor in good health and CMV-seropositive. The V and J segments used are TRBV29-1 and TRBJ2-5; 8 junctional bases match TRBD2. The J call is doubtful: the DNA matches TRBJ2-7 better. Sequences were obtained from PBMCs. The DNA sequence reads TGCAGCGTTGCCCGGGGGGGGGTAGGTTACGAGCAGTACTTC. This yields the protein CSVARGGVGYEQYF.